These T cell receptor beta chains were read from a single sample in a study of a mutant IDH1 vaccine in newly diagnosed glioma. This table comes from immunoSEQ multiplex PCR, and its TCRdb copy is limited to in-frame clones, with some not included. Of 40,000 to 55,000 clones in the sample, over 60% were seen once. Their target antigens are unknown. The starting material was PBMCs, obtained from a glioma patient whose treatment included an IDH1 peptide vaccine. The origin of the receptors is a man aged 35 to 55 with glioma. Each CDR3 is given with its conserved first and last residue. The D gene is left open where the match is weak. Clone size is stated in some rows and not others, as once, few, many or a class when expanded.

v_gene	d_gene	j_gene	abundance	CDR3nt	CDR3aa
TRBV12-5	TRBD2	TRBJ2-3	.	TGTGCTAGCGCCGGTTCGGGGCGGGAGTACACAGATACGCAGTATTTT	CASAGSGREYTDTQYF
TRBV6-5	TRBD2	TRBJ2-1	many	TGTGCCAGCAGTTACTCGATAGCAGCGGGGGACAATGAGCAGTTCTTC	CASSYSIAAGDNEQFF
TRBV4-1	.	TRBJ1-5	.	TGCGCCAGCAGCCAAGATGTAAGAACACAGCCCCAGCATTTT	CASSQDVRTQPQHF
TRBV5-1	TRBD1	TRBJ2-7	.	TGCGCCAGCAGCTTGGGGACAGGGGCCTACGAGCAGTACTTC	CASSLGTGAYEQYF
TRBV10-1	TRBD1	TRBJ2-7	.	TGCGCCAGCAGTTACGACCGGGACAGGGGGCTCAACGAGCAGTACTTC	CASSYDRDRGLNEQYF
TRBV7-8	.	TRBJ2-3	.	TGTGCCAGCAGCTTAGGGGGTGCGTCTGGGGCCTACACAGATACGCAGTATTTT	CASSLGGASGAYTDTQYF
TRBV18	.	TRBJ2-2	.	TGTGCCAGCTCACCCCAAGGGAACACCGGGGAGCTGTTTTTT	CASSPQGNTGELFF
TRBV10-3	TRBD2	TRBJ2-3	few	TGTGCCATCAGTGAGCGGCTAGCGGGAGAGAGAAGCACAGATACGCAGTATTTT	CAISERLAGERSTDTQYF
TRBV7-9	.	TRBJ2-7	.	TGTGCCAGCAGCTTAAGTGGGACGCACCGCGGGCAGTACTTC	CASSLSGTHRGQYF
TRBV6-4	.	TRBJ2-2	.	TGTGCCAGCAGTGAATTGGCAGCGAACACCGGGGAGCTGTTTTTT	CASSELAANTGELFF
TRBV5-6	TRBD1	TRBJ1-4	.	TGTGCCAGCAGCTGGGGGACAGCAACAACTAATGAAAAACTGTTTTTT	CASSWGTATTNEKLFF
TRBV18	.	TRBJ2-1	.	TGTGCCAGCTCACCACTCCCGAAAACCAGCTCCTACAATGAGCAGTTCTTC	CASSPLPKTSSYNEQFF
TRBV6-4	.	TRBJ1-1	once	TGTGCCAGCAGTGACTCCTTCCCAGAGTTGAACACTGAAGCTTTCTTT	CASSDSFPELNTEAFF
TRBV11-2	.	TRBJ2-7	.	TGTGCCAGCAGCTTAGGATCCGACGAGCAGTACTTC	CASSLGSDEQYF
TRBV6-5	.	TRBJ1-3	few	TGTGCCAGCAGTTACTCGGACAGTGGAAACACCATATATTTT	CASSYSDSGNTIYF